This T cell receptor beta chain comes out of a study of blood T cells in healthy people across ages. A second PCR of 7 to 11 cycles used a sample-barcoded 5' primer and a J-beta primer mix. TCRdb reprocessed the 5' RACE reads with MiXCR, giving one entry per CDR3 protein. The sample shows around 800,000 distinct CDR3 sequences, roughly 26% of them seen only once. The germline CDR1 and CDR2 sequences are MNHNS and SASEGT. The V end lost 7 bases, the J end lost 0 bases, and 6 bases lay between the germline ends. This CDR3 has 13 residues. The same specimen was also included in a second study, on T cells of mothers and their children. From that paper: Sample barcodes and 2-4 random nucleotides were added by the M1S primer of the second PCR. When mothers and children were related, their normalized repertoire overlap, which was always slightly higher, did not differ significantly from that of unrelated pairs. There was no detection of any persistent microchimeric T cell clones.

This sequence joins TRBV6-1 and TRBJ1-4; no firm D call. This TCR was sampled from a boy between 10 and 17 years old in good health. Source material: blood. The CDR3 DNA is TGTGCCAGCACGCAGTCAACTAATGAAAAACTGTTTTTT. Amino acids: CASTQSTNEKLFF.